This TCR beta chain was sequenced for a study of blood T cell repertoires in COVID-19. The wider study: COVID-19 samples, acute and convalescent, were from the United States, Italy and Spain. PBMCs, B-cell-depleted T cells, or T cells provided the cDNA or gDNA that made up the material.

Germline V CDR1 and CDR2: GTSNPN, SVGIG (reference sequence). V lost 0 bases to trimming and J lost 3 bases, with 8 bases between them. The CDR3 loop spans 14 amino acids. As handled by the study authors: Cell counts per sample came from amplifying reference gene primers. Sequencing used immunoSEQ multiplex PCR; TCRdb keeps in-frame clones, though not all of them. That table is the source of V, J and clone size, and D and trimming were worked out from the DNA. Of roughly 120,000 clones in the sample, less than 90% were seen once. The receptor was derived from a man between 70 and 80 years old with acute or convalescent COVID-19. J is TRBJ2-2 and V is TRBV30; no firm D call. The sequencing input was peripheral blood. The CDR3 DNA is TGTGCCTGGAGTGTCTACGGGTACACCGGGGAGCTGTTTTTT. As protein: CAWSVYGYTGELFF.